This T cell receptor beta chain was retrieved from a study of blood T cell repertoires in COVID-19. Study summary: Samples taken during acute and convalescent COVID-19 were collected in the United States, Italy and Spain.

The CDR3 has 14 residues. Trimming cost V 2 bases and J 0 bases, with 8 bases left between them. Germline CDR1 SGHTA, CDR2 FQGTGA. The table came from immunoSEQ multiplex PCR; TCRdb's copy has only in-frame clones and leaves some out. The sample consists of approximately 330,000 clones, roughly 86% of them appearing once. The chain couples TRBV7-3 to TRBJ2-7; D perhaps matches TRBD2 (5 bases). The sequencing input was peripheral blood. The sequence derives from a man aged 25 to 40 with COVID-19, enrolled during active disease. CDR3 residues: CASSLGGTSYEQYF. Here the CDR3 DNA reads TGTGCCAGCAGCTTAGGAGGCACCTCCTACGAGCAGTACTTC.